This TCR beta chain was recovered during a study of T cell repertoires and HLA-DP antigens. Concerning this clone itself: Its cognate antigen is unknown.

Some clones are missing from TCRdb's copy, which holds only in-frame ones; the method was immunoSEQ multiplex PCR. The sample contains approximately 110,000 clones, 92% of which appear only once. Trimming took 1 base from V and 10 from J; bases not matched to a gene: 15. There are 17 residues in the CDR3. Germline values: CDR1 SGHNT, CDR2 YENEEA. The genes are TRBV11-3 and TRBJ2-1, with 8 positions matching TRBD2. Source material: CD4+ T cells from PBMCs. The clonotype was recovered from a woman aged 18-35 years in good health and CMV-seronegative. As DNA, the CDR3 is TGTGCCAGCAGCTTAGGGCGGAGCGGGAGAGGGGTCCGAGAGCAGTTCTTC. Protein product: CASSLGRSGRGVREQFF.